This note documents a single TCR beta chain sequence. The use of a sample-barcoded 5' primer and a J-beta primer mix characterized a second PCR of about 6 to 12 cycles. Using its own MiXCR run on the 5' RACE reads, TCRdb lists one record per CDR3 protein. Altogether 1.5 million to 2 million distinct CDR3 sequences are present, roughly 49% being singletons, with the ten largest covering roughly 2%. CDR1 and CDR2 from the germline V gene are SGHTA and FQGNSA. V was pared by 0 bases and J by 4 bases, with 8 bases between. The CDR3 runs 14 residues. This entry comes from a study of blood T cells in healthy people across ages.

The V and J genes are TRBV7-2 and TRBJ2-3, with D unresolved. Sequences were obtained from blood. The source of this sequence is a middle-aged woman in good health. The CDR3 region is CASSLALEADTQYF. The CDR3 nucleotides are TGTGCCAGCAGCTTAGCTCTTGAAGCAGATACGCAGTATTTT.